Sequencing of this TCR beta chain was carried out in a study of beta chain features in type 1 diabetes. The sequenced template was cDNA made from the entire isolated RNA. This table comes from immunoSEQ multiplex PCR, and its TCRdb copy is limited to in-frame clones, with some not included. The table lists around 140,000 clones, approximately 13% of them singletons. Study conclusions and caveats: Shorter TCRB CDR3s, moderately but significantly so, were found in Type 1 diabetes patients in all four CD4+ subsets.

The CDR3 spans 14 residues. Trimming removed 5 bases from V and 5 bases from J; junction bases left unmatched: 7. Germline CDR1 SEHNR, CDR2 FQNEAQ (reference sequence). In the case of this clone: Its antigen is unidentified.

The TCR originated in a man aged 18 to 35 with type 1 diabetes. The V and J genes are TRBV7-9 and TRBJ2-3; the match to TRBD1 covers 7 bases. Input material: central memory CD4+ T cells from blood. The CDR3: CASSPDRELDTQYF. The CDR3 region has the DNA TGTGCCAGCAGCCCTGACAGGGAATTAGATACGCAGTATTTT. The full variable domain, rest sourced from reference TRBV7-9 and TRBJ2-3, is DTGVSQNPRHKITKRGQNVTFRCDPISEHNRLYWYRQTLGQGPEFLTYFQNEAQLEKSRLLSDRFSAERPKGSFSTLEIQRTEQGDSAMYLCASSPDRELDTQYFGPGTRLTVL.